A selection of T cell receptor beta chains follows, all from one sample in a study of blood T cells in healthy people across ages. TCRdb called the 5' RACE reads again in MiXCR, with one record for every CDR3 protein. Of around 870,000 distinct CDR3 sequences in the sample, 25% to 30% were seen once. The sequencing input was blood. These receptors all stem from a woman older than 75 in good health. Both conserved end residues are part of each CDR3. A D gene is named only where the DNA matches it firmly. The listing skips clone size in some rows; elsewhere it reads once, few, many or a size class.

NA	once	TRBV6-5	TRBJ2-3	TGTGCCAGCAGCGATGACGGGGCGGCAGGTACGCAGTATTTT	CASSDDGAAGTQYF
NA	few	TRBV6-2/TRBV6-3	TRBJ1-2	TGTGCCAGCAGTAGACAACAATTTAACTATGGCTACACCTTC	CASSRQQFNYGYTF
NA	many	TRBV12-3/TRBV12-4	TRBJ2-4	TGTGCCAGCAGTCTTAGACGTCTCATTCAGTACTTC	CASSLRRLIQYF
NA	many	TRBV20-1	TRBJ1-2	TGCAGTGCTAGAGATGGACGAGGAGCTGGCTACACCTTC	CSARDGRGAGYTF
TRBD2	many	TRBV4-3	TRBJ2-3	TGCGCCAGCCCCCCAAGCGGGGGTATCACAGATACGCAGTATTTT	CASPPSGGITDTQYF
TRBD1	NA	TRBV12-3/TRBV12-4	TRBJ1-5	TGTGCCAGCAGCAGACAGGGGTTTTATCAGCCCCAGCATTTT	CASSRQGFYQPQHF
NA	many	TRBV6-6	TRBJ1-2	TGTGCCAGCACCCCAGATCCAACTAACTATGGCTACACCTTC	CASTPDPTNYGYTF
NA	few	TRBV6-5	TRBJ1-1	TGTGCCAGCAGTGAAAGGCGGGCGAACACTGAAGCTTTCTTT	CASSERRANTEAFF
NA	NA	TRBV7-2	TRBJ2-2	TGTGCCAGCAGAACCCCTGGGGGAGGTGGGGAGCTGTTTTTT	CASRTPGGGGELFF
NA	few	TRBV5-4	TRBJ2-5	TGTGCCAGCAGCTTGGGCCCGGGCCCTAAGCAGACCCAGTACTTC	CASSLGPGPKQTQYF
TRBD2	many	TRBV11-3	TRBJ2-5	TGTGCCAGCAGCCCGCTAGCGGGGGATGGGGAGACCCAGTACTTC	CASSPLAGDGETQYF
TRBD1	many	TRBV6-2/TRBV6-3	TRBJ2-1	TGTGCCAGCAGGCAGACAGGGAATTCATACAATGAGCAGTTCTTC	CASRQTGNSYNEQFF
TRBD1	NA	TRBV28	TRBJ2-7	TGTGCCAGCAGTTCACGCCCGGGACAGGGATCCTACGAGCAGTACTTC	CASSSRPGQGSYEQYF
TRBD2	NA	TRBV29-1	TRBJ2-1	TGCAGCGTGGGGACTAGCGGGGCCCCCTACAATGAGCAGTTCTTC	CSVGTSGAPYNEQFF
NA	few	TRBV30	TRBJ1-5	TGTGCCTGGAGTTTGGGGGCAAGTCAGCCCCAGCATTTT	CAWSLGASQPQHF
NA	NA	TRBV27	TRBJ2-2	TGTGCCAGCAGTTTTAGTACCTCGAACACCGGGGAGCTGTTTTTT	CASSFSTSNTGELFF
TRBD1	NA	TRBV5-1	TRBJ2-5	TGCGCCAGCAGCTCCCCCAGGGGGCACGAGGAGACCCAGTACTTC	CASSSPRGHEETQYF
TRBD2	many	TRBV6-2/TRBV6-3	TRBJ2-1	TGTGCCAGCAGTGTCCTAGCGGGGGCCAACAATGAGCAGTTCTTC	CASSVLAGANNEQFF
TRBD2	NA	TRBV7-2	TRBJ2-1	TGTGCCAGCAGCCCCCCGGGACTAGCGGGGGGCAGGTCTGAGCAGTTCTTC	CASSPPGLAGGRSEQFF
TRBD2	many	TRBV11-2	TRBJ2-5	TGTGCCAGCAGTTTTAGCGGGGGGAGCAGGACCCAGTACTTC	CASSFSGGSRTQYF
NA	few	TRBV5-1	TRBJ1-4	TGCGCCAGCAGCTTCCAGGGCGGTCATGAAAAACTGTTTTTT	CASSFQGGHEKLFF
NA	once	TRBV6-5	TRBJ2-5	TGTGCCAGCAGTTACTCGTCAGCGGCGGAGACCCAGTACTTC	CASSYSSAAETQYF
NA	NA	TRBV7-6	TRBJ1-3	TGTGCCAGCAGCTTAGCCTTTAAAGGCGCTGGAAACACCATATATTTT	CASSLAFKGAGNTIYF
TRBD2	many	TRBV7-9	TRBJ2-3	TGTGCCAGCAGCTTCGACGGGAGGAACACGCAGTATTTT	CASSFDGRNTQYF
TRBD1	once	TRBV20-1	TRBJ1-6	TGCAGTGCTAGAGATCCGGGACAGGGTTCTTCACCCCTCCACTTT	CSARDPGQGSSPLHF
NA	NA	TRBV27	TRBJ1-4	TGTGCCAGCAGTTTGGGGACAAGCGAAAAACTGTTTTTT	CASSLGTSEKLFF
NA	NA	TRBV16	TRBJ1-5	TGTGCCAGCAGCCAATTAAGTCCCACCTTTAGCAATCAGCCCCAGCATTTT	CASSQLSPTFSNQPQHF
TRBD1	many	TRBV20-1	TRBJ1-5	TGCAGTGCTAGGAGACAGGGAGGCAATCAGCCCCAGCATTTT	CSARRQGGNQPQHF
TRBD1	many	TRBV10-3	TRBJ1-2	TGTGCCATACAGGGGAACTCTGGCTACACCTTC	CAIQGNSGYTF
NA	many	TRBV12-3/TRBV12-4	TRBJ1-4	TGTGCCAGCAGTTTGGCCAGGACTAATGAAAAACTGTTTTTT	CASSLARTNEKLFF
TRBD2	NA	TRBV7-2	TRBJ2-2	TGTGCCAGCAGCTTGACTAGCGGGGGATACGTCGGGGAGCTGTTTTTT	CASSLTSGGYVGELFF
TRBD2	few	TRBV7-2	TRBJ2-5	TGTGCCAGCAGCTGGCCGGGAGGGGTAGAAGAGACCCAGTACTTC	CASSWPGGVEETQYF
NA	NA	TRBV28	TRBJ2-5	TGTGCCAGCATTAATATAAGGGGTGGGGAGCAGTACTTC	CASINIRGGEQYF
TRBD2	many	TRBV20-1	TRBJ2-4	TGCAGTGCTAGAGGGGGCAGCGGGGGGGCTGCCAAAAACATTCAGTACTTC	CSARGGSGGAAKNIQYF
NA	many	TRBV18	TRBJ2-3	TGTGCCAGCTCACCAGCCCAGGGCGGTACGCAGTATTTT	CASSPAQGGTQYF
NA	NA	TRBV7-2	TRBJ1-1	TGTGCCAGCAGCCAAGTTGACGGGAACACTGAAGCTTTCTTT	CASSQVDGNTEAFF
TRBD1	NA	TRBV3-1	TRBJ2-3	TGTGCCAGCAAGATACAGGGGGCATCAGATACGCAGTATTTT	CASKIQGASDTQYF
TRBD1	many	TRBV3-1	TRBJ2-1	TGTGCCAGCAGCCAAATGACAGGGGCCATCTCCTACAATGAGCAGTTCTTC	CASSQMTGAISYNEQFF
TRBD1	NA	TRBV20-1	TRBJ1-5	TGCAGTGCTCCCAACCCGGGACAGCACAATCAGCCCCAGCATTTT	CSAPNPGQHNQPQHF
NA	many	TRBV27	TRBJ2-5	TGTGCCAGCAGTCCCCGGGGGTTGATACAAGAGACCCAGTACTTC	CASSPRGLIQETQYF
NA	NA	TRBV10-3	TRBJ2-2	TGTGCCACCCCGGGACTGCAGATGGTGTTTTTT	CATPGLQMVFF
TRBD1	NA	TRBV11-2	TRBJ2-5	TGTGCCAGCAGCACCCGGACAGGGGGGCTCTCAGAGACCCAGTACTTC	CASSTRTGGLSETQYF
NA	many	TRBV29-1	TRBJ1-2	TGCAGCGTTGAGAGTATGGATCTTGTCTATGGCTACACCTTC	CSVESMDLVYGYTF
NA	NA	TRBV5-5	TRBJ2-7	TGTGCCAGCAGCTTGCAGGTCAGGGCCTACGAGCAGTACTTC	CASSLQVRAYEQYF
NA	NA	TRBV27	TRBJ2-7	TGTGCCAGCAGTTTAAGGGGGATTTCCTACGAGCAGTACTTC	CASSLRGISYEQYF
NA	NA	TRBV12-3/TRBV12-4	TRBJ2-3	TGTGCCAGCAGTTTAGCCCGGGGAGGTGGAGATACGCTGTATTTT	CASSLARGGGDTLYF
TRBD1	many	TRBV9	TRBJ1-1	TGTGCCAGCAGCGCTGCGACAGGGATTACTGAAGCTTTCTTT	CASSAATGITEAFF
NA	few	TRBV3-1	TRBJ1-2	TGTGCCAGCAGCCGGACTATCGATGGCTACACCTTC	CASSRTIDGYTF
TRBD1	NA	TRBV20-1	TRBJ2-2	TGCAGTGCTTTTACAGGGGGCTATACCGGGGAGCTGTTTTTT	CSAFTGGYTGELFF
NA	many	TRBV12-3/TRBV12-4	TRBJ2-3	TGTGCCAGCAGTGCCCGGTTGGGGGGCCCCACAGATACGCAGTATTTT	CASSARLGGPTDTQYF